The clone carrying this T cell receptor (beta chain) was detected ten times or more. Original methodology: Cell counts per sample came from amplifying reference gene primers. The repertoire was sequenced with immunoSEQ multiplex PCR; TCRdb's copy has only in-frame clones and lacks some. The V and J calls and the clone size are those of that table, but D and trimming were determined from the DNA. The data hold about 140,000 clones, with about 86% observed a single time. This specimen comes from a study of blood T cell repertoires in COVID-19. Study-wide background: Researchers got acute and convalescent COVID-19 samples from the United States, Italy and Spain. Sources were T cells, B-cell-depleted T cells, or PBMCs; the material itself was cDNA or gDNA.

Looked up from germline, CDR1 is SEHNR and CDR2 is FQNEAQ (reference sequence). There are 15 residues in the CDR3. With 1 base removed from V and 0 bases from J, the gap between germline ends came to 9 bases. The sequenced sample consisted of peripheral blood. This TCR came from a woman aged 55-75 years with acute or convalescent COVID-19. This rearrangement joins TRBV7-9 to TRBJ1-1; D not certain. CDR3 coding DNA: TGTGCCAGCAGCTTAGAGAGGGCCGTGAACACTGAAGCTTTCTTT. Encoded protein: CASSLERAVNTEAFF. The full variable domain, in which reference TRBV7-9 and TRBJ1-1 provide the parts outside the CDR3, is DTGVSQNPRHKITKRGQNVTFRCDPISEHNRLYWYRQTLGQGPEFLTYFQNEAQLEKSRLLSDRFSAERPKGSFSTLEIQRTEQGDSAMYLCASSLERAVNTEAFFGQGTRLTVV.